One sample yielded the 13 T cell receptor beta chains listed below, sequenced in a study of radiotherapy plus CTLA-4 blockade in lung cancer. Method: immunoSEQ multiplex PCR; TCRdb's copy keeps in-frame clones and lacks some. The data show roughly 100,000 clones, around 83% seen once. Sequences were derived from peripheral blood, sampled from a patient treated with radiotherapy plus ipilimumab. These receptors were collected from a human donor with non-small cell lung cancer who had a partial response to radiotherapy plus ipilimumab.

This chain uses TRBV7-9 with TRBJ2-2; 9 bases are a match to TRBD2. Trimming removed 3 bases from V and 1 base from J; junction bases left unmatched: 6. Germline-derived CDR1 and CDR2 are SEHNR and FQNEAQ (reference sequence). The CDR3 covers 17 residues. CDR3 nucleotides: TGTGCCAGCAGCTTGCCGTTAGCGGGGGAGAACACCGGGGAGCTGTTTTTT. This gives the protein CASSLPLAGENTGELFF.

V usage is TRBV9 and J usage is TRBJ2-5; D might be TRBD1 (6 bases). The CDR3 sequence is 15 residues long. Germline CDR1 SGDLS, CDR2 YYNGEE. Trimming removed 0 bases at V and 5 bases at J, with 14 bases between. The DNA of the CDR3 is TGTGCCAGCAGCGTAGCTGGGTCAGGGGCGGAGACCCAGTACTTC. Translating gives CASSVAGSGAETQYF.

V and J are TRBV5-5 and TRBJ1-3, with no clear D. V dropped 4 bases and J dropped 0 bases, with 11 bases sitting between them. The CDR3 spans 15 residues. The germline CDR1 and CDR2 sequences are SGHKS and YYEKEE (reference sequence). In DNA, the CDR3 is TGTGCCAGCAGCGCCACGGGATACTCTGGAAACACCATATATTTT. Translated, it gives CASSATGYSGNTIYF.

The CDR3 DNA is TGTGCCAGCAGCCTTTCGACAGGGGAAGCAAACACCATATATTTT. It encodes CASSLSTGEANTIYF. This chain joins TRBV7-2 and TRBJ1-3; 8 bases map to TRBD1. The CDR3 is 15 residues long. The V and J ends lost 5 bases and 6 bases, in that order; junction bases with no gene match: 9. CDR1 and CDR2 from the germline V gene are SGHTA and FQGNSA.

This clone was recorded only once. The chain joins TRBV6-1 to TRBJ2-1; weak D call: TRBD2 (6 bases). The germline V and J ends were trimmed by 7 bases and 3 bases, with 16 bases remaining between them. Germline V gene lookup returns CDR1 MNHNS and CDR2 SASEGT. CDR3 size: 15 residues. The CDR3 region is CASIVGGLIYNEQFF. In DNA form, the CDR3 reads TGTGCCAGCATAGTTGGGGGACTTATCTACAATGAGCAGTTCTTC.

V and J are TRBV28 and TRBJ2-7, with D possibly TRBD2 on 7 matching bases. This CDR3 is 12 amino acids long. V was trimmed by 2 bases and J by 9 bases, leaving 11 bases between them. The germline CDR1 and CDR2 sequences are MDHEN and SYDVKM. CDR3 residues: CASSLQGRGQYF. The CDR3 DNA is TGTGCCAGCAGTTTACAGGGGAGGGGGCAGTACTTC.

This clone was recorded a few times. This rearrangement joins TRBV7-9 to TRBJ2-5; 8 bases map to TRBD2. From germline, CDR1 is SEHNR and CDR2 FQNEAQ (reference sequence). CDR3 length: 14 residues. J gave up 4 bases and V 6 bases, and 7 bases lay outside the gene matches. This chain's CDR3 is CASSISGGGETQYF. The DNA for the CDR3 is TGTGCCAGCAGTATAAGCGGGGGCGGAGAGACCCAGTACTTC. The full variable domain, rest sourced from reference TRBV7-9 and TRBJ2-5, is DTGVSQNPRHKITKRGQNVTFRCDPISEHNRLYWYRQTLGQGPEFLTYFQNEAQLEKSRLLSDRFSAERPKGSFSTLEIQRTEQGDSAMYLCASSISGGGETQYFGPGTRLLVL.

About this clone itself: The same CDR3 arises from other DNA sequences in this sample as well. The chain employs TRBV9 and TRBJ1-1; 9 nucleotides align to TRBD1. Germline assignment: CDR1 SGDLS and CDR2 YYNGEE. This CDR3 spans 15 amino acids. The junction had 5 bases not matched to a gene; V was cut back by 4 bases and J by 1 base. The CDR3 sequence: CASSPGTGPNTEAFF. The DNA of the CDR3 is TGTGCCAGCAGCCCAGGGACAGGGCCGAACACTGAAGCTTTCTTT.

V is TRBV5-1 and J is TRBJ1-1, with a weak D call TRBD1 (5 bases). Trimming shortened V by 1 base and J by 5 bases, and 12 bases separated the two germline ends. The CDR3 length is 14 residues. The germline V gene encodes CDR1 SGHRS and CDR2 YFSETQ. The chain's CDR3 is CASSLIREGTEAFF. The CDR3 DNA sequence: TGCGCCAGCAGCTTGATCAGGGAAGGAACTGAAGCTTTCTTT.

This clone has only one observation. The chain uses TRBV7-2 and TRBJ2-1; D is unresolved. V was pared by 4 bases and J by 4 bases, with 5 bases between. Germline V lookup: CDR1 SGHTA, CDR2 FQGNSA. CDR3 length equals 12 residues. CDR3 protein: CASSYNYNEQFF. The CDR3 DNA follows: TGTGCCAGCAGCTACAATTACAATGAGCAGTTCTTC.

This clone was seen a single time. V usage is TRBV5-1 and J usage is TRBJ2-1, with unresolved D. The V gene's germline CDR1 is SGHRS and CDR2 YFSETQ. Trimming stripped 1 base from V and 4 bases from J, with 12 bases between. CDR3 length equals 15 residues. CDR3 DNA: TGCGCCAGCAGCTTGCGCGGAGTAACATACAATGAGCAGTTCTTC. It codes for CASSLRGVTYNEQFF.

The V and J genes are TRBV5-1 and TRBJ1-1, with a possible D match to TRBD1 (5 bases). This CDR3 is 15 amino acids long. The germline CDR1 and CDR2 sequences are SGHRS and YFSETQ. V dropped 2 bases and J dropped 4 bases, with 15 bases sitting between them. In nucleotides, the CDR3 is TGCGCCAGCAGCTTAAGAACCCAGGGTCTCACTGAAGCTTTCTTT. As protein: CASSLRTQGLTEAFF.

The chain uses TRBV10-3 and TRBJ2-2; 9 nucleotides match TRBD1. Germline loops: CDR1 ENHRY, CDR2 SYGVKD. This CDR3 is 18 amino acids long. V lost 3 bases to trimming and J lost 1 base; unmatched junction nucleotides: 9. Here the CDR3 reads CAISEGQGWTLNTGELFF. For the CDR3, the DNA is TGTGCCATCAGTGAAGGACAGGGGTGGACTCTGAACACCGGGGAGCTGTTTTTT.